This T cell receptor beta chain was identified during a study of neurological immune-mediated disorders. Time point of the sample: longitudinal time-point 2. Where libraries were unsorted, they were derived from 2 million PBMCs stored at -80 degrees C. This clonotype was counted at least ten times. Its antigen remains unknown. The study, taken as a whole, reports: None of the CDR3 amino acid sequences found in expanded clones was shared across subjects. This suggests that the TCR-beta repertoires were private in all groups.

The cDNA was synthesized by 5'RACE incorporating 10-nucleotide random UMIs. A single run covered 15-18 subjects with over 190 million TCR-beta sequences. TCRdb reprocessed the 5' RACE reads via MiXCR and lists one record per CDR3 protein. The sample has about 80,000 distinct CDR3 sequences; 5.5% to 6.5% are singletons. The source material was PBMCs. The clonotype was recovered from an older woman with multiple sclerosis.

CDR3 amino acids: CASSPGHASEKLFF. DNA of the CDR3: TGTGCCAGCAGCCCGGGACACGCATCAGAAAAACTGTTTTTT. The gene calls are TRBV7-2 and TRBJ1-4, with a weak D call TRBD1 (6 bases). CDR1 is SGHTA and CDR2 is FQGNSA in the germline V gene. V lost 5 bases and J 8 bases, leaving 15 bases between the germline ends. This CDR3 contains 14 residues. The full variable domain, in which reference TRBV7-2 and TRBJ1-4 provide the parts outside the CDR3, is GAGVSQSPSNKVTEKGKDVELRCDPISGHTALYWYRQSLGQGLEFLIYFQGNSAPDKSGLPSDRFSAERTGGSVSTLTIQRTQQEDSAVYLCASSPGHASEKLFFGSGTQLSVL.